This T cell receptor beta chain was sequenced for a study of cytomegalovirus exposure and HLA in healthy donors. The study ran its PCR with 60 Vbeta and 13 Jbeta primers. The protocol was immunoSEQ multiplex PCR, while the TCRdb copy is restricted to in-frame clones and leaves out a portion. The sample comprises about 230,000 clones, about 85% of which are singletons, and about 0.25% rests with the top ten. The CDR3 has 13 residues. Germline V gene data show CDR1 as MNHNY and CDR2 as SVGAGI (reference sequence). Trimming shortened V by 6 bases and J by 5 bases, and 13 bases separated the two germline ends.

Material: PBMCs. This clonotype was obtained from a girl aged 2-10 years in good health and CMV-seronegative. V and J are TRBV6-6 and TRBJ1-1; D remains ambiguous. CDR3 DNA sequence: TGTGCCAGCAGCGAAACATTATGGACTGAAGCTTTCTTT. As protein: CASSETLWTEAFF.